Shown below are 20 T cell receptor beta chains from a single sample sequenced in a study of beta chain features in type 1 diabetes. Findings and limits, study-wide: TCRB CDR3s were moderately but significantly shorter in Type 1 diabetes patients in all four CD4+ subsets.

Their antigen targets remain unknown. Reverse transcription of all isolated RNA meant that expressed TCRB transcripts were sequenced. Assay: immunoSEQ multiplex PCR; the TCRdb copy retains only in-frame clones and omits some. In the table there are about 650,000 clones, under 15% of which are singletons. The material sequenced was naive CD4+ T cells from blood. Receptor source: a man aged 25 to 40 with type 1 diabetes.

The genes are TRBV29-1 and TRBJ1-2; TRBD1 might be the D (5 bases). The V gene's germline CDR1 is SQVTM and CDR2 ANQGSEA. The CDR3 is made up of 12 amino acids. Between the trimmed V and J ends, which lost 0 bases and 5 bases, there was a span of 7 bases. In DNA, the CDR3 is TGCAGCGTTGAAGAGGGGGATTATGGCTACACCTTC. It encodes CSVEEGDYGYTF.

This clone was seen more than once but under ten times. The same CDR3 is also encoded by other DNA sequences in this sample. J is TRBJ2-5 and V is TRBV19, with D maybe TRBD2 (5 bases). The germline V and J ends were trimmed by 3 bases and 2 bases, with 7 bases remaining between them. The CDR3 is 13 amino acids. Per germline, CDR1 LNHDA and CDR2 SQIVND (reference sequence). The CDR3 region is CASSIREQETQYF. The CDR3 DNA reads TGTGCCAGTAGTATTCGGGAACAAGAGACCCAGTACTTC.

The sample holds a few counts of this clone. The chain employs TRBV6-5 and TRBJ2-7; no firm D call. Looked up from germline, CDR1 is MNHEY and CDR2 is SVGAGI. V lost 7 bases and J 0 bases, leaving 16 bases between the germline ends. This CDR3 contains 15 residues. Written as DNA, the CDR3 is TGTGCCAGCATGGGCAGCCTAACGACCTCCTACGAGCAGTACTTC. Protein: CASMGSLTTSYEQYF.

The chain links TRBV15 to TRBJ2-7, with no clear D. The CDR3 extends over 13 amino acids. With 7 bases removed from V and 2 bases from J, the gap between germline ends came to 12 bases. The germline V gene encodes CDR1 LNHNV and CDR2 YYDKDF (reference sequence). CDR3 region: CATTLGYTYEQYF. CDR3 DNA sequence: TGTGCCACCACCCTCGGTTATACCTACGAGCAGTACTTC.

The gene calls are TRBV28 and TRBJ1-4, with D possibly TRBD1 on 5 matching bases. The CDR3 is 14 residues long. Per the germline V gene, CDR1 is MDHEN and CDR2 is SYDVKM. Trimming took 6 bases from V and 5 from J, leaving 13 bases between them. The DNA for the CDR3 is TGTGCCAGCAGAATCAGGGAGTGGAATGAAAAACTGTTTTTT. Amino acid sequence: CASRIREWNEKLFF.

This clone showed up just a few times. V gene TRBV9 combines with J gene TRBJ2-7, with 8 bases identical to TRBD1. The CDR3 sequence is 14 residues long. Per germline, CDR1 SGDLS and CDR2 YYNGEE. V dropped 2 bases and J dropped 3; count of bases not matched to a gene: 4. The CDR3 DNA is TGTGCCAGCAGCGTGTCAGGACAGGGCTACGAGCAGTACTTC. This translates into CASSVSGQGYEQYF. The full variable domain, in which reference TRBV9 and TRBJ2-7 provide the parts outside the CDR3, is DSGVTQTPKHLITATGQRVTLRCSPRSGDLSVYWYQQSLDQGLQFLIQYYNGEERAKGNILERFSAQQFPDLHSELNLSSLELGDSALYFCASSVSGQGYEQYFGPGTRLTVT.

The chain has TRBV9 and TRBJ2-5; weak D call: TRBD1 (6 bases). V was cut by 2 bases and J by 5 bases, with 16 bases left in between. Germline values: CDR1 SGDLS, CDR2 YYNGEE. The length of the CDR3 is 15 residues. DNA of the CDR3: TGTGCCAGCAGCGTTCGACAGGTGATTTTGGAGACCCAGTACTTC. Translated, it gives CASSVRQVILETQYF.

The CDR3 sequence is CASSLTKTYEQYF. CDR3 bases: TGTGCCAGCAGTCTGACTAAGACCTACGAGCAGTACTTC. V usage is TRBV28 and J usage is TRBJ2-7; tentative D call: TRBD2 (5 bases). Trimming shortened V by 5 bases and J by 2 bases, and 10 bases separated the two germline ends. CDR1 MDHEN and CDR2 SYDVKM come from the germline V gene. The length of the CDR3 is 13 residues.

This clone has a handful of counts. The gene calls are TRBV7-9 and TRBJ2-3; the match to TRBD1 covers 8 bases. This CDR3 contains 14 residues. Trimming took 5 bases from V and 4 from J; bases not matched to a gene: 5. In germline, CDR1 is SEHNR, CDR2 FQNEAQ (reference sequence). CDR3: CASSIGQGPDTQYF. Written as DNA, the CDR3 is TGTGCCAGCAGCATCGGACAGGGCCCAGATACGCAGTATTTT.

This clone was picked up a small number of times. The CDR3 protein is CASSLDGQSSNQPQHF. The CDR3 bases are TGTGCCAGCAGCTTAGATGGGCAGAGTAGCAATCAGCCCCAGCATTTT. The chain has TRBV7-9 and TRBJ1-5, with D hard to call. V was pared by 1 base and J by 0 bases, with 10 bases between. The germline CDR1 and CDR2 sequences are SEHNR and FQNEAQ (reference sequence). The CDR3 covers 16 residues. The whole variable domain, remainder taken from reference TRBV7-9 and TRBJ1-5, is DTGVSQNPRHKITKRGQNVTFRCDPISEHNRLYWYRQTLGQGPEFLTYFQNEAQLEKSRLLSDRFSAERPKGSFSTLEIQRTEQGDSAMYLCASSLDGQSSNQPQHFGDGTRLSIL.

This clone appeared a few times. J is TRBJ2-4 and V is TRBV27, with a possible D match to TRBD1 (6 bases). CDR3 length: 14 amino acids. Looked up from germline, CDR1 is MNHEY and CDR2 is SMNVEV (reference sequence). Between the trimmed V and J ends, which lost 2 bases and 5 bases, there was a span of 10 bases. CDR3 protein: CASSLDGQQNIQYF. In nucleotides, the CDR3 is TGTGCCAGCAGTTTAGATGGACAGCAAAACATTCAGTACTTC.

This clone was seen just once. The chain recombines TRBV27 with TRBJ1-2; the D gene is possibly TRBD1 (5 bases). Germline V gene lookup returns CDR1 MNHEY and CDR2 SMNVEV (reference sequence). Trimming left V 8 bases short and J 4 bases short, with 20 bases between. The CDR3 length is 15 residues. Written as DNA, the CDR3 is TGTGCCAGCTACTCGACAGCAGGCCTCTTCTATGGCTACACCTTC. Translation gives CASYSTAGLFYGYTF.

The V and J genes are TRBV4-2 and TRBJ2-1; D might be TRBD2 (5 bases). Germline V gene sequence: CDR1 LGHNA, CDR2 YNFKEQ. The ends were cut back, 0 bases at V and 8 bases at J, with 17 bases in the middle. CDR3 length equals 16 residues. The chain's CDR3 is CASSQEWLAGSDEQFF. In DNA, the CDR3 is TGTGCCAGCAGCCAAGAGTGGCTAGCTGGGAGTGATGAGCAGTTCTTC.

This clone was detected only a few times. The chain is built from TRBV25-1 and TRBJ2-5; D might be TRBD2 (6 bases). Germline V gives CDR1 MGHDK, CDR2 SYGVNS. CDR3 length: 13 residues. V was cut by 1 base and J by 5 bases, with 8 bases left in between. In DNA, the CDR3 is TGTGCCAGCAGTGAATGGGGGGATGAGACCCAGTACTTC. It codes for CASSEWGDETQYF.

This clone was seen a few times. The J gene is TRBJ1-6, the V gene TRBV10-3, with 8 nucleotides matching TRBD1. Trimming removed 4 bases from V and 5 bases from J; junction bases left unmatched: 7. Germline loops: CDR1 ENHRY, CDR2 SYGVKD. CDR3 length: 16 amino acids. The CDR3 protein is CAISVAGTGNNSPLHF. The CDR3 nucleotides are TGTGCCATCAGTGTAGCCGGGACAGGAAATAATTCACCCCTCCACTTT.

V usage is TRBV7-9 and J usage is TRBJ2-1; D remains ambiguous. The CDR3 has 13 residues. Germline V gives CDR1 SEHNR, CDR2 FQNEAQ (reference sequence). Trimming left V 5 bases short and J 6 bases short, with 11 bases between. CDR3 residues: CASSPQLLNEQFF. As DNA, the CDR3 is TGTGCCAGCAGCCCGCAACTTCTCAATGAGCAGTTCTTC.

In this sample, this clone turned up a few times. This chain joins TRBV6-6 and TRBJ1-3; possible D gene TRBD1, 6 bases. The germline gives CDR1 MNHNY, CDR2 SVGAGI (reference sequence). The V end lost 6 bases, the J end lost 1 base, and 16 bases lay between the germline ends. The CDR3 has 16 amino acids. As DNA, the CDR3 is TGTGCCAGCAGCTACGGACAGTTAGCTTCTGGAAACACCATATATTTT. Residues: CASSYGQLASGNTIYF.

This clone came up a few times. CDR3 DNA sequence: TGTGCCAGCAACCGACAGGGGGAAACCTATGGCTACACCTTC. Encoded protein: CASNRQGETYGYTF. The rearrangement joins TRBV2 to TRBJ1-2, with TRBD1 matching over 9 bases. Looked up from germline, CDR1 is SNHLY and CDR2 is FYNNEI. CDR3 size: 14 residues. V trimming: 7 bases; J trimming: 4 bases; junction bases outside the gene matches: 7.

This clone was observed a handful of times. J is TRBJ1-2 and V is TRBV9; D call uncertain. Trimming removed 4 bases from V and 2 bases from J, with 18 bases in between. The germline gives CDR1 SGDLS, CDR2 YYNGEE. This CDR3 comprises 16 residues. CDR3 coding DNA: TGTGCCAGCAGCCCCCAAGTTGGGCTGGGGAACTATGGCTACACCTTC. Amino acid sequence: CASSPQVGLGNYGYTF.

V usage is TRBV29-1 and J usage is TRBJ2-4; TRBD2 is a possible D gene (6 bases). With 4 bases removed from V and 2 bases from J, the gap between germline ends came to 18 bases. Germline lookup yields CDR1 SQVTM and CDR2 ANQGSEA. The CDR3 covers 16 residues. CDR3 coding DNA: TGCAGCGTTGGGGGTTTGGCGGGCGGGACCAAAAACATTCAGTACTTC. Translation gives CSVGGLAGGTKNIQYF. Filled out from reference TRBV29-1 and TRBJ2-4, the complete variable domain reads SAVISQKPSRDICQRGTSLTIQCQVDSQVTMMFWYRQQPGQSLTLIATANQGSEATYESGFVIDKFPISRPNLTFSTLTVSNMSPEDSSIYLCSVGGLAGGTKNIQYFGAGTRLSVL.